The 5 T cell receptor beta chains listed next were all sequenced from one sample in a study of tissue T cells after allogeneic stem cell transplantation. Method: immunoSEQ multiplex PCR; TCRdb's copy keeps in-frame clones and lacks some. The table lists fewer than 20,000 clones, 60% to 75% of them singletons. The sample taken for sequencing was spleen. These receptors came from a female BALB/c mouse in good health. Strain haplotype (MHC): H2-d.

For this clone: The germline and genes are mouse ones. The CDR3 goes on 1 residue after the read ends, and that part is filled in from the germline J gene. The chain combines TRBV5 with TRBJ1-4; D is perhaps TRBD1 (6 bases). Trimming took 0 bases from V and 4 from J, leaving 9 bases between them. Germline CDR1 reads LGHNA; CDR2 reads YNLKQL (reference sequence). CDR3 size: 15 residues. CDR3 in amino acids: CASSQEGTNNERLFF. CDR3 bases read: TGTGCCAGCAGCCAAGAAGGGACAAACAACGAAAGATTATTT.

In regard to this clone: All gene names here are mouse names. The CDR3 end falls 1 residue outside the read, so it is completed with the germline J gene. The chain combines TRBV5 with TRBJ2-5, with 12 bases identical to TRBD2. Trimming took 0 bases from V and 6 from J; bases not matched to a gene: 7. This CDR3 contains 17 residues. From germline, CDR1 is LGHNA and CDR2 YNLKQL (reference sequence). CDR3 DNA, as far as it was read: TGTGCCAGCAGCCAAGATCTGACTGGGGGGGCGCGGGACACCCAGTAC. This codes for CASSQDLTGGARDTQY. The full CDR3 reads CASSQDLTGGARDTQYF.

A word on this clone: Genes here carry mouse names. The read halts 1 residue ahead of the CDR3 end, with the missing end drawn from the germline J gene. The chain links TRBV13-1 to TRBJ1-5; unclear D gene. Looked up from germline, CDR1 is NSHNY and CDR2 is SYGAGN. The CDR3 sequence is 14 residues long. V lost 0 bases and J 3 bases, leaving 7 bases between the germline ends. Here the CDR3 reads CASSDGGGNQAPLF. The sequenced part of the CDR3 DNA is TGTGCCAGCAGTGATGGGGGAGGCAACCAGGCTCCGCTT.

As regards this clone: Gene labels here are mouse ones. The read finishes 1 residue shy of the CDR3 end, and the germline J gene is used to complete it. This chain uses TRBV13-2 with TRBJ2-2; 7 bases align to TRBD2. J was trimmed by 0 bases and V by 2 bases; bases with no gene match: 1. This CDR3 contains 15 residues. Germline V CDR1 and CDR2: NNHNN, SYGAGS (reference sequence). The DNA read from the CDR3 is TGTGCCAGCGGTGACTGGGGGACAAACACCGGGCAGCTCTAC. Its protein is CASGDWGTNTGQLY. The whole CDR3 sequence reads CASGDWGTNTGQLYF.

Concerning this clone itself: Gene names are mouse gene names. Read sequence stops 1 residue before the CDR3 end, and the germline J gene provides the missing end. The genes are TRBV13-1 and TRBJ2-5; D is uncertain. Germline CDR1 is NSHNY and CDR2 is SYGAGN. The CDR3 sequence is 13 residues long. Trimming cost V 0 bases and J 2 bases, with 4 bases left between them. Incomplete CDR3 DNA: TGTGCCAGCAGTGATGCGGTCCAAGACACCCAGTAC. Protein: CASSDAVQDTQY. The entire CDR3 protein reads CASSDAVQDTQYF.